This is a list of T cell receptor beta chains from one sample in a study of CD8 T cells in ankylosing spondylitis. MiXCR, applied by TCRdb to the 5' RACE reads, yields one record per CDR3 protein. The table shows about 540,000 distinct CDR3 sequences, with roughly 13% occurring only once. The sample consisted of blood, either unsorted or a sorted T cell fraction (not recorded which). These TCRs come from a male donor with ankylosing spondylitis. CDR3s include the opening cysteine and the closing phenylalanine or tryptophan. The D gene is left open where the match is weak. The listing skips clone size in some rows; elsewhere it reads once, few, many or a size class.

D: TRBD2
size: many
J: TRBJ2-3
V: TRBV5-1
CDR3: CASSTESSGDPSTDTQYF
DNA: TGCGCCAGCAGCACGGAATCTAGCGGGGACCCTAGCACAGATACGCAGTATTTT

D: -
size: -
J: TRBJ2-3
V: TRBV3-1
CDR3: CASSQKLRWDTQYF
DNA: TGTGCCAGCAGCCAAAAACTCAGGTGGGATACGCAGTATTTT

D: -
size: -
J: TRBJ1-2
V: TRBV4-1
CDR3: CASSPGPQRGYTF
DNA: TGCGCCAGCAGCCCGGGACCGCAAAGAGGCTACACCTTC

D: -
size: few
J: TRBJ2-2
V: TRBV5-6
CDR3: CASSLTRSGELFF
DNA: TGTGCCAGCAGCTTGACGCGTTCCGGGGAGCTGTTTTTT

D: -
size: few
J: TRBJ2-1
V: TRBV20-1
CDR3: CSASPQFNEQFF
DNA: TGCAGTGCTAGCCCCCAATTCAATGAGCAGTTCTTC

D: -
size: few
J: TRBJ2-1
V: TRBV25-1
CDR3: CASVDSFSYNEQFF
DNA: TGTGCCAGCGTCGACTCCTTCTCCTACAATGAGCAGTTCTTC

D: -
size: few
J: TRBJ2-3
V: TRBV2
CDR3: CASRRTDSDTQYF
DNA: TGTGCCAGCCGGAGGACTGACTCAGATACGCAGTATTTT

D: -
size: many
J: TRBJ2-7
V: TRBV5-1
CDR3: CASTTGSTGQEQYF
DNA: TGCGCCTCTACGACAGGATCAACGGGGCAGGAGCAGTACTTC

D: TRBD2
size: -
J: TRBJ2-5
V: TRBV10-1
CDR3: CASTFTGTSGRRVRETQYF
DNA: TGCGCCAGCACCTTTACGGGGACTAGCGGGAGAAGGGTACGAGAGACCCAGTACTTC

D: -
size: -
J: TRBJ2-5
V: TRBV7-9
CDR3: CASRPFLYQETQYF
DNA: TGTGCCAGCAGGCCATTCCTGTACCAAGAGACCCAGTACTTC

D: -
size: few
J: TRBJ2-3
V: TRBV7-8
CDR3: CASSSVLRGDPVSDTQYF
DNA: TGTGCCAGCAGCTCGGTTCTACGAGGGGACCCGGTTAGCGATACGCAGTATTTT

D: -
size: few
J: TRBJ1-1
V: TRBV30
CDR3: CAWNPGSTEAFF
DNA: TGTGCCTGGAATCCAGGCAGCACTGAAGCTTTCTTT

D: TRBD2
size: -
J: TRBJ2-7
V: TRBV10-1
CDR3: CASMASGAYEQYF
DNA: TGCGCCAGCATGGCTAGCGGTGCCTACGAGCAGTACTTC

D: TRBD2
size: -
J: TRBJ2-1
V: TRBV2
CDR3: CASSEVGAGIYNEQFF
DNA: TGTGCCAGCAGTGAAGTCGGAGCGGGGATCTACAATGAGCAGTTCTTC

D: TRBD2
size: -
J: TRBJ2-3
V: TRBV5-1
CDR3: CASSLLAGGPSTDTQYF
DNA: TGCGCCAGCAGCTTGCTTGCGGGAGGGCCTAGCACAGATACGCAGTATTTT

D: -
size: -
J: TRBJ2-3
V: TRBV7-2
CDR3: CASSLDASTDTQYF
DNA: TGTGCCAGCAGCTTAGATGCTAGCACAGATACGCAGTATTTT

D: -
size: many
J: TRBJ2-1
V: TRBV5-1
CDR3: CASSLVTGSYNEQFF
DNA: TGCGCCAGCAGCTTGGTAACAGGGTCCTACAATGAGCAGTTCTTC

D: -
size: -
J: TRBJ2-1
V: TRBV7-9
CDR3: CASSLAWEQFF
DNA: TGTGCCAGCAGCTTAGCCTGGGAGCAGTTCTTC

D: TRBD1
size: many
J: TRBJ2-1
V: TRBV12-3/TRBV12-4
CDR3: CASSTRQGGQFF
DNA: TGTGCCAGCAGTACTCGACAGGGGGGGCAGTTCTTC

D: TRBD2
size: many
J: TRBJ2-5
V: TRBV28
CDR3: CASSPSGAQETQYF
DNA: TGTGCCAGCAGTCCCAGCGGGGCGCAAGAGACCCAGTACTTC

D: -
size: -
J: TRBJ1-2
V: TRBV2
CDR3: CASSAVRDQHGYTF
DNA: TGTGCCAGCAGTGCCGTTAGGGACCAACATGGCTACACCTTC

D: -
size: many
J: TRBJ2-1
V: TRBV5-1
CDR3: CASSTRLGVGDEQFF
DNA: TGCGCCAGCAGCACCCGATTAGGGGTCGGGGATGAGCAGTTCTTC

D: -
size: -
J: TRBJ1-1
V: TRBV6-1
CDR3: CASSDKAEVRNTEAFF
DNA: TGTGCCAGCAGTGATAAGGCAGAAGTAAGGAACACTGAAGCTTTCTTT

D: TRBD1
size: -
J: TRBJ1-1
V: TRBV16
CDR3: CASSLQGADSEAFF
DNA: TGTGCCAGCAGCCTACAGGGGGCTGACTCTGAAGCTTTCTTT

D: -
size: many
J: TRBJ1-1
V: TRBV12-3/TRBV12-4
CDR3: CASSLKNEAFF
DNA: TGTGCCAGCAGTTTAAAAAATGAAGCTTTCTTT

D: -
size: -
J: TRBJ2-1
V: TRBV6-1
CDR3: CASSETLTSSEQFF
DNA: TGTGCCAGCAGTGAAACCCTGACATCGTCTGAGCAGTTCTTC

D: -
size: few
J: TRBJ1-2
V: TRBV6-1
CDR3: CASSESQAGGYTF
DNA: TGTGCCAGCAGTGAGAGCCAGGCGGGTGGCTACACCTTC

D: -
size: -
J: TRBJ1-4
V: TRBV20-1
CDR3: CSAKRATNEKLFF
DNA: TGCAGTGCGAAGCGTGCAACTAATGAAAAACTGTTTTTT

D: -
size: many
J: TRBJ2-7
V: TRBV12-3/TRBV12-4
CDR3: CATSRDSYEQYF
DNA: TGTGCCACCTCCCGGGATTCCTACGAGCAGTACTTC

D: -
size: few
J: TRBJ2-7
V: TRBV12-3/TRBV12-4
CDR3: CASSLAGRGPRGSEQYF
DNA: TGTGCCAGCAGTTTAGCGGGTCGGGGGCCGAGGGGTAGTGAGCAGTACTTC

D: -
size: once
J: TRBJ2-3
V: TRBV18
CDR3: CASSPLDTDTQYF
DNA: TGTGCCAGCTCTCCCCTGGACACAGATACGCAGTATTTT

D: -
size: many
J: TRBJ1-1
V: TRBV7-2
CDR3: CASSLMGGAFF
DNA: TGTGCCAGCAGCTTAATGGGAGGAGCTTTCTTT

D: -
size: few
J: TRBJ2-1
V: TRBV5-6
CDR3: CASSLDGENEQFF
DNA: TGTGCCAGCAGCTTGGATGGCGAAAATGAGCAGTTCTTC

D: -
size: -
J: TRBJ2-5
V: TRBV11-3
CDR3: CASSLKEGRRTQYF
DNA: TGTGCCAGCAGCTTAAAAGAGGGGAGGCGGACCCAGTACTTC

D: TRBD2
size: few
J: TRBJ2-2
V: TRBV5-1
CDR3: CASSSELAGGGDTGELFF
DNA: TGCGCCAGCAGCTCGGAACTAGCGGGAGGAGGGGACACCGGGGAGCTGTTTTTT

D: -
size: few
J: TRBJ2-5
V: TRBV5-1
CDR3: CASSPALGETQYF
DNA: TGCGCCAGCAGCCCTGCGTTGGGAGAGACCCAGTACTTC

D: -
size: few
J: TRBJ1-1
V: TRBV6-1
CDR3: CASRKVGTRNTEAFF
DNA: TGTGCCAGCAGGAAGGTTGGGACAAGGAACACTGAAGCTTTCTTT

D: -
size: -
J: TRBJ2-3
V: TRBV10-3
CDR3: CAISPLSSNTDTQYF
DNA: TGTGCCATCAGCCCCCTATCCTCTAACACAGATACGCAGTATTTT

D: -
size: -
J: TRBJ2-3
V: TRBV5-4
CDR3: CASRMGGMTDTQYF
DNA: TGTGCCAGCAGGATGGGGGGAATGACAGATACGCAGTATTTT

D: TRBD1
size: few
J: TRBJ2-3
V: TRBV10-3
CDR3: CAASRDRGDTQYF
DNA: TGTGCCGCCAGCCGGGACAGGGGCGATACGCAGTATTTT

D: TRBD1
size: -
J: TRBJ2-1
V: TRBV6-1
CDR3: CASDRDSYNEQFF
DNA: TGTGCCAGTGACAGGGACTCCTACAATGAGCAGTTCTTC

D: TRBD2
size: -
J: TRBJ2-2
V: TRBV20-1
CDR3: CSARGEMTSGRGNTGELFF
DNA: TGCAGTGCTAGAGGGGAAATGACTAGCGGGAGGGGTAACACCGGGGAGCTGTTTTTT

D: -
size: -
J: TRBJ2-3
V: TRBV20-1
CDR3: CSAIHRGRAITDTQYF
DNA: TGCAGTGCTATACACCGGGGGCGGGCGATAACAGATACGCAGTATTTT

D: TRBD1
size: -
J: TRBJ2-7
V: TRBV2
CDR3: CASSRGQGNYEQYF
DNA: TGTGCCAGCAGTCGGGGACAGGGCAACTACGAGCAGTACTTC

D: TRBD1
size: few
J: TRBJ1-2
V: TRBV20-1
CDR3: CSARETGEINYGYTF
DNA: TGCAGTGCTAGGGAGACAGGGGAGATTAACTATGGCTACACCTTC

D: TRBD2
size: few
J: TRBJ2-5
V: TRBV5-1
CDR3: CASSPGGPQETQYF
DNA: TGCGCCAGCAGCCCGGGAGGGCCTCAAGAGACCCAGTACTTC

D: TRBD1
size: many
J: TRBJ2-1
V: TRBV25-1
CDR3: CASRGDRGRTYNEQFF
DNA: TGTGCCAGCAGGGGGGACAGGGGGCGAACCTACAATGAGCAGTTCTTC

D: -
size: once
J: TRBJ2-7
V: TRBV6-2/TRBV6-3
CDR3: CASTGGYF
DNA: TGTGCCAGCACAGGAGGGTACTTC

D: -
size: -
J: TRBJ1-1
V: TRBV20-1
CDR3: CSAIQGGRNTEAFF
DNA: TGCAGTGCTATTCAGGGCGGGAGGAACACTGAAGCTTTCTTT

D: TRBD2
size: -
J: TRBJ2-3
V: TRBV20-1
CDR3: CSASGRAPDTQYF
DNA: TGCAGTGCTAGCGGGAGGGCACCAGATACGCAGTATTTT

D: -
size: -
J: TRBJ2-2
V: TRBV2
CDR3: CASTGSNTGELFF
DNA: TGTGCCAGCACCGGTTCGAACACCGGGGAGCTGTTTTTT

D: -
size: many
J: TRBJ1-1
V: TRBV20-1
CDR3: CSAEGQTVNTEAFF
DNA: TGCAGTGCTGAGGGGCAGACAGTGAACACTGAAGCTTTCTTT

D: -
size: -
J: TRBJ2-3
V: TRBV10-1
CDR3: CASNGGTDTQYF
DNA: TGCGCCAGCAACGGAGGGACAGATACGCAGTATTTT

D: TRBD2
size: -
J: TRBJ2-1
V: TRBV5-1
CDR3: CASSTVAGGSSYNEQFF
DNA: TGCGCCAGCAGCACAGTAGCGGGAGGGAGCTCCTACAATGAGCAGTTCTTC

D: TRBD2
size: few
J: TRBJ2-3
V: TRBV11-2
CDR3: CASSYDGLAGANTDTQYF
DNA: TGTGCCAGCAGCTACGACGGACTAGCGGGAGCAAACACAGATACGCAGTATTTT

D: -
size: -
J: TRBJ2-5
V: TRBV20-1
CDR3: CSARDLRFLKETQYF
DNA: TGCAGTGCTAGAGATCTGAGGTTTTTAAAGGAGACCCAGTACTTC

D: TRBD1
size: many
J: TRBJ1-5
V: TRBV28
CDR3: CASSRDRGGGQPQHF
DNA: TGTGCCAGCAGTCGAGACAGGGGGGGCGGTCAGCCCCAGCATTTT

D: -
size: -
J: TRBJ2-1
V: TRBV7-9
CDR3: CASSSNPGTSFNEQFF
DNA: TGTGCCAGCAGCTCCAATCCCGGGACATCCTTCAATGAGCAGTTCTTC

D: TRBD2
size: -
J: TRBJ2-1
V: TRBV24-1
CDR3: CATSATGTSGRSSYNEQFF
DNA: TGTGCCACCAGCGCTACCGGGACTAGCGGGCGCAGCTCCTACAATGAGCAGTTCTTC

D: -
size: few
J: TRBJ2-4
V: TRBV20-1
CDR3: CSAEGTAKNIQYF
DNA: TGCAGTGCTGAAGGGACAGCCAAAAACATTCAGTACTTC